This TCR beta chain was identified during a study of T cells in Graves' hyperthyroidism and ophthalmopathy. Findings of the study overall: Expanded thyroid clonotypes (above 0.001) were mostly also found in blood. A model using 13 V-J features told ophthalmopathy apart from stable hyperthyroidism.

In the case of this clonotype: Antigen specificity is unknown.

TCR beta CDR3 region amplification was performed from RNA transcripts. HTBI primers were the set used in a first-round RT-PCR of the TCR CDR3. TCRdb fed the multiplex PCR reads into MiXCR, producing one record per CDR3 protein. The repertoire holds roughly 100,000 distinct CDR3 sequences, 45% to 50% seen once, with 26% in the top ten. The CDR3 runs to 11 residues. Germline CDR1 is SQVTM and CDR2 is ANQGSEA. The V end was cut by 8 bases, the J end by 4 bases, with 11 bases between. In making diagnoses, clinical symptoms, serum thyroxine and TRAb, thyroid ultrasound and orbital computed tomography were all used. Fresh peripheral blood, roughly 10 ml of it, supplied the PBMCs.

The sequence came from a man aged 40-49 years with Graves' hyperthyroidism. The gene calls are TRBV29-1 and TRBJ1-2; a possible D gene is TRBD1 (6 bases). The sequenced material came from blood. The CDR3 spells CSRGQSYGYTF. For the CDR3, the DNA is TGCAGCCGTGGACAGAGCTATGGCTACACCTTC.